Following are 11 T cell receptor beta chains from one sample sequenced in a study of T-cell memory formation after mild COVID-19 (TCRdb year 2021). The library was obtained by 5' RACE. The sample was run on an Illumina NovaSeq 6000. The public reads were reanalyzed by TCRdb: fastp trimming at Q25, MiXCR alignment, in-frame beta chains only. Merged by CDR3 protein, the rows form single entries marked with the most common genes and DNA. Recorded for this sample are roughly 600,000 distinct CDR3 sequences; approximately 18% of them occurred a single time. The ten top clones hold about 12% of the sample. Sequencing was performed on PBMCs or a T cell subset sorted from them (not recorded which). These receptors were obtained from an adult woman who had mild COVID-19 (a few samples of this study predate the infection). The sample titles of this study are shuffled in the database, so cell type and time point are left out; the donor was told from shared clones.

The chain has TRBV5-1 and TRBJ2-1; perhaps TRBD2 as D (6 bases). Trimming removed 4 bases from V and 2 bases from J, with 10 bases in between. The length of the CDR3 is 14 residues. CDR1 and CDR2 (germline): SGHRS, YFSETQ. CDR3: CASSELATYNEQFF. The CDR3 coding sequence is TGCGCCAGCAGCGAGCTAGCGACCTACAATGAGCAGTTCTTC. The complete variable domain, with remaining parts taken from reference TRBV5-1 and TRBJ2-1, reads KAGVTQTPRYLIKTRGQQVTLSCSPISGHRSVSWYQQTPGQGLQFLFEYFSETQRNKGNFPGRFSGRQFSNSRSEMNVSTLELGDSALYLCASSELATYNEQFFGPGTRLTVL.

This clonotype was observed a handful of times. V gene TRBV7-9 combines with J gene TRBJ2-1, with a weak D call TRBD2 (6 bases). CDR1 and CDR2 (germline): SEHNR, FQNEAQ (reference sequence). Trimming cost V 5 bases and J 6 bases, with 20 bases left between them. This CDR3 region has 16 residues. CDR3 protein: CASSPLGGSVGNEQFF. The CDR3 DNA sequence: TGTGCCAGCAGCCCCCTTGGGGGGTCGGTAGGCAATGAGCAGTTCTTC.

The table lists this clonotype with a few counts. This chain connects TRBV12-3 or TRBV12-4 to TRBJ2-5, with TRBD2 identical over 8 bases. V dropped 3 bases and J dropped 5; count of bases not matched to a gene: 11. The CDR3 extends over 16 amino acids. The CDR3: CASSFSSGGGLETQYF. DNA for the CDR3: TGTGCCAGCAGTTTCTCCTCCGGGGGGGGGCTGGAGACCCAGTACTTC.

The chain links TRBV7-9 to TRBJ2-1; 10 bases fit TRBD2. The junction had 9 bases not matched to a gene; V was cut back by 1 base and J by 0 bases. The CDR3 loop spans 19 amino acids. Germline V gene lookup returns CDR1 SEHNR and CDR2 FQNEAQ (reference sequence). The CDR3 bases are TGTGCCAGCAGCTTAGGGTCTAGCGGGAGAGGGGTCTCCTACAATGAGCAGTTCTTC. Protein sequence: CASSLGSSGRGVSYNEQFF.

This clonotype has just a few counts. V usage is TRBV7-2 and J usage is TRBJ2-7; 10 positions match TRBD2. V gave up 5 bases and J gave up 4 bases; unmatched junction bases: 11. Germline V gene data show CDR1 as SGHTA and CDR2 as FQGNSA. This CDR3 has 16 amino acids. The CDR3 region is CASSRRTSGAEYEQYF. The CDR3 nucleotides read TGTGCCAGCAGCCGGCGGACTAGCGGAGCCGAGTACGAGCAGTACTTC.

This clonotype has at least ten counts. J is TRBJ2-2 and V is TRBV6-6; D might be TRBD1 or TRBD2, each matching 5 bases. V lost 2 bases, J lost 8 bases, and 18 bases lay in between. The germline V gene encodes CDR1 MNHNY and CDR2 SVGAGI (reference sequence). The CDR3 covers 16 residues. Written as DNA, the CDR3 is TGTGCCAGCAGTTACCCGGGGCGCGCTCTGCTAGGGGAGCTGTTTTTT. Its protein product is CASSYPGRALLGELFF.

This clonotype was recorded a few times. The rearrangement uses TRBV19 and TRBJ1-1; D not resolved. The CDR3 is 14 amino acids. The ends were cut back, 3 bases at V and 0 bases at J, with 8 bases in the middle. CDR1 and CDR2 from the germline V gene are LNHDA and SQIVND (reference sequence). The CDR3, as DNA: TGTGCCAGTAGTATCCCCGGGGTGAACACTGAAGCTTTCTTT. Amino acids: CASSIPGVNTEAFF. Drawing the rest from reference TRBV19 and TRBJ1-1, the complete variable domain is DGGITQSPKYLFRKEGQNVTLSCEQNLNHDAMYWYRQDPGQGLRLIYYSQIVNDFQKGDIAEGYSVSREKKESFPLTVTSAQKNPTAFYLCASSIPGVNTEAFFGQGTRLTVV.

J is TRBJ2-5 and V is TRBV10-3, with D possibly called TRBD1 or TRBD2 (5 bases each). The CDR3 extends over 11 amino acids. Per germline, CDR1 ENHRY and CDR2 SYGVKD. Trimming left V 8 bases short and J 5 bases short, with 9 bases between. This CDR3 reads CAIQEGETQYF. Here the CDR3 DNA reads TGTGCCATCCAAGAGGGGGAGACCCAGTACTTC.

The J gene is TRBJ2-3, the V gene TRBV12-3 or TRBV12-4; a possible D gene is TRBD2 (6 bases). The CDR3 is 13 residues long. V lost 6 bases and J 2 bases, leaving 9 bases between the germline ends. As DNA, the CDR3 is TGTGCCAGCAGCGGGGACTTCACAGATACGCAGTATTTT. This sequence encodes CASSGDFTDTQYF.

This clonotype turned up a few times. This rearrangement joins TRBV6-5 to TRBJ2-7; D perhaps matches TRBD2 (6 bases). Looked up from germline, CDR1 is MNHEY and CDR2 is SVGAGI. The CDR3 loop spans 14 amino acids. V was pared by 6 bases and J by 4 bases, with 16 bases between. Here the CDR3 DNA reads TGTGCCAGCAGCCCCGCACCCGGGAGTTACGAGCAGTACTTC. Residues: CASSPAPGSYEQYF.

This clonotype was seen more than once but under ten times. CDR3 nucleotide sequence: TGTGCCAGCAGCCCCGGCGGGCTGGATAATGAAAAACTGTTTTTT. It codes for CASSPGGLDNEKLFF. The V call is TRBV5-5, the J call TRBJ1-4; no firm D call. Germline CDR1 SGHKS, CDR2 YYEKEE (reference sequence). CDR3 length: 15 residues. V was pared by 4 bases and J by 4 bases, with 14 bases between.